A selection of T cell receptor beta chains follows, all from one sample in a study of T cell responses to AZD1222 COVID-19 vaccine. This table comes from immunoSEQ multiplex PCR, and its TCRdb copy is limited to in-frame clones, with some not included. This sample has around 160,000 clones, with under 95% found just once. The sequences come from peripheral blood, collected 28 days after the second AZD1222 dose. The receptor source for this set is an adult who received the AZD1222 COVID-19 vaccine. The CDR3 runs from the conserved cysteine through the conserved F or W. The D gene is left open where the match is weak. Not all rows give a size; the values are once, few, many and, for expanded clones, a class.

D gene | J gene | V gene | clone size | CDR3 protein | CDR3 DNA
TRBD1 | TRBJ1-2 | TRBV28 | NA | CASSQPTGGGGGYTF | TGTGCCAGCAGTCAACCGACAGGGGGCGGCGGTGGCTACACCTTC
TRBD1 | TRBJ2-7 | TRBV6-5 | NA | CASSRQGAGEQYF | TGTGCCAGCAGCCGACAGGGGGCAGGAGAGCAGTACTTC
TRBD2 | TRBJ2-3 | TRBV6-5 | NA | CATRASGSTDTQYF | TGTGCCACAAGGGCTAGCGGGAGCACAGATACGCAGTATTTT
TRBD2 | TRBJ2-7 | TRBV5-8 | NA | CASSFLAGGSYEQYF | TGTGCCAGCAGCTTCCTAGCGGGAGGATCCTACGAGCAGTACTTC
NA | TRBJ1-2 | TRBV28 | NA | CASSLSAGRLQANYGYTF | TGTGCCAGCAGTTTATCGGCAGGGCGGCTGCAAGCTAACTATGGCTACACCTTC
TRBD2 | TRBJ2-7 | TRBV7-8 | NA | CASSPGLVYEQYF | TGTGCCAGCAGCCCGGGACTAGTCTACGAGCAGTACTTC
NA | TRBJ2-3 | TRBV5-1 | NA | CASSIRAGSTDTQYF | TGCGCCAGCAGCATCCGGGCGGGGAGCACAGATACGCAGTATTTT
TRBD1 | TRBJ1-3 | TRBV9 | NA | CASSAGTASGNTIYF | TGTGCCAGCAGCGCCGGGACAGCGTCTGGAAACACCATATATTTT
TRBD1 | TRBJ1-2 | TRBV19 | NA | CARTSGRTGYYYGYTF | TGTGCCCGGACTAGCGGGAGGACAGGATATTACTATGGCTACACCTTC
NA | TRBJ2-5 | TRBV7-3 | NA | CASSRVQGETQYF | TGTGCCAGCAGCCGCGTCCAGGGGGAGACCCAGTACTTC
NA | TRBJ1-2 | TRBV6-6 | NA | CASSYATGTWGYTF | TGTGCCAGCAGTTACGCCACAGGGACGTGGGGCTACACCTTC
NA | TRBJ1-2 | TRBV12-3/TRBV12-4 | once | CASSLVGKGGYTF | TGTGCCAGCAGTTTAGTGGGGAAGGGAGGCTACACCTTC
NA | TRBJ2-2 | TRBV2 | NA | CASSRGTGELFF | TGTGCCAGCAGCCGGGGGACCGGGGAGCTGTTTTTT
NA | TRBJ1-6 | TRBV27 | NA | CASSFGGGSYNSPLHF | TGTGCCAGCAGTTTCGGGGGGGGGTCCTATAATTCACCCCTCCACTTT
NA | TRBJ2-7 | TRBV6-1 | NA | CASSESGRYEQYF | TGTGCCAGCAGTGAATCCGGGCGATACGAGCAGTACTTC
TRBD1 | TRBJ1-2 | TRBV2 | NA | CASSEALQGAGGYTF | TGTGCCAGCAGTGAAGCGCTGCAGGGGGCAGGTGGCTACACCTTC
TRBD2 | TRBJ2-7 | TRBV2 | NA | CASSEYGSGKVYEQYF | TGTGCCAGCAGTGAGTATGGAAGCGGGAAAGTATACGAGCAGTACTTC
NA | TRBJ1-2 | TRBV28 | NA | CASSLSGNYGYTF | TGTGCCAGCAGTTTATCAGGGAACTATGGCTACACCTTC
NA | TRBJ1-5 | TRBV5-4 | NA | CASSLDSNQPQHF | TGTGCCAGCAGCTTGGACAGTAATCAGCCCCAGCATTTT
NA | TRBJ1-1 | TRBV5-1 | NA | CASSKPNPTGNTEAFF | TGCGCCAGCAGCAAACCCAACCCCACAGGTAATACTGAAGCTTTCTTT
TRBD2 | TRBJ2-1 | TRBV19 | NA | CASKRTSGTSNEQFF | TGTGCCAGTAAGAGGACTAGCGGGACGTCTAATGAGCAGTTCTTC
NA | TRBJ1-5 | TRBV6-2/TRBV6-3 | once | CASSYSDENQPQHF | TGTGCCAGCAGTTACTCGGACGAAAATCAGCCCCAGCATTTT